This T cell receptor beta chain appears in the sequencing data of a study of blood T cell repertoires in COVID-19. Study context: The United States, Italy and Spain supplied acute and convalescent COVID-19 samples. The analysed material was cDNA or gDNA that came from T cells, B-cell-depleted T cells, or PBMCs.

The authors' processing: For nucleated cells, counts were estimated from reference gene primer amplification. This table comes from immunoSEQ multiplex PCR, and its TCRdb copy is limited to in-frame clones, with some not included. D and trimming come from the DNA, and the V and J calls and clone size come from that table. Of 200,000 to 250,000 clones listed, approximately 80% are singletons. The CDR3 runs to 15 residues. V lost 0 bases, J lost 1 base, and 9 bases lay in between. Germline CDR1 is MGHRA and CDR2 is YSYEKL. Study members were between about 18 and 95 years old and lived in 25 or so US regions.

This TCR derives from a young man with acute COVID-19. The chain recombines TRBV4-1 with TRBJ2-5; D is undetermined. Sequencing was performed on PBMCs or T cells enriched from blood (not recorded which). CDR3 sequence: CASSQDHYSQETQYF. In DNA form, the CDR3 reads TGCGCCAGCAGCCAAGATCATTACAGCCAAGAGACCCAGTACTTC.